This T cell receptor (beta chain) was identified in a study of hypomethylating agent response in myelodysplastic syndrome. Original data processing: Of roughly 180,000 unique clonotypes, 1.5% to 2% were previously reported viral-epitope-specific in VDJdb. TCRdb keeps only in-frame clones here, not all; method: immunoSEQ multiplex PCR. That table is the source of V, J and clone size, and D and trimming were worked out from the DNA. The sample includes roughly 5,400 clones, 88% of them seen just once. The CDR3 runs to 16 residues. Germline-derived CDR1 and CDR2 are MNHEY and SMNVEV (reference sequence).

The chain joins TRBV27 to TRBJ2-5; D is perhaps TRBD2 (6 bases). With the DNA end fitting TRBJ2-7 better, the J assignment may be wrong. The TCR comes from a human donor with myelodysplastic syndrome. The sample in question was bone marrow, obtained before or after starting hypomethylating agent treatment for myelodysplastic syndrome (not recorded which). The CDR3 coding sequence is TGTGCCAGCAGTTTATCTTCCGGGACTCTCTCCTACGAGCAGTACTTC. This codes for CASSLSSGTLSYEQYF.